This entry describes one T cell receptor (beta chain). Its antigen is still unknown. No base quality information exists; no much larger clone differs at one position. These data originate in a study of T cell responses to AZD1222 COVID-19 vaccine (dated by TCRdb to the early 2020s). Describing the broader study: A total of around 240 trial participants underwent TCR sequencing, of whom about 200 had received two doses of AZD1222 and some 26 had received two doses of the MenACWY control vaccine. Trial participants were enrolled by age into 18-55, 56-69 and 70-plus year subgroups, with around 150, 28 and 57 TCR-sequenced participants respectively.

Trimming leaves V shorter by 2 bases and J shorter by 4 bases, with the junction holding 12 bases beyond the gene matches. CDR1 and CDR2 are drawn from the germline V gene (reference sequence): LGHDT, YNNKEL. The CDR3, cysteine through phenylalanine, is 17 amino acids long. Only the CDR3 region is kept as DNA, spanning 51 bases read in frame from base 1. The sample's time point, from its label and the paper: about 28 days (+/-7) after the second vaccine dose. Because spike-specific TCR depth and breadth did not differ between the two schedules, AZD1222 recipients who got a second dose at roughly 4 weeks were pooled with those who got a second dose at roughly 12 weeks. Samples from vaccinated people were obtained from the UK trials COV001 and COV002, which included a single-blind randomized controlled phase 2/3 trial of AZD1222 (ChAdOx1 nCoV-19) in healthy adults. For TCRbeta chain sequencing, PBMC samples were collected from trial participants at day 0 and at day 28 after the second dose.

The CDR3 regions of human TCRbeta chains were subjected to immunosequencing. Per the authors' processing: TCRs in the repertoires were matched against a reference library of SARS-CoV-2-specific TCRs that had been generated with the MIRA antigen-specificity platform. Breadth was defined as the fraction of unique TCRs that were SARS-CoV-2-associated. Depth was defined as the fraction of total T cells that were SARS-CoV-2-associated. Using the MIRA data, each spike-specific TCR was mapped to the spike region that the TCR reacts to and placed in a CD4 or CD8 class. Log10-transformed breadth and depth values were compared by one-way ANOVA with Sidak's multiple comparisons tests. TCRdb carries this immuneACCESS record with in-frame sequences only. Its versions omit some clonotypes, under half of them owing to an unresolved V gene in the studies checked, with the rest unexplained. The V and J calls and clone size are taken from that table; D and trimming were inferred from the DNA. The sample table holds around 44,000 clones, of which 80% to 90% were seen once. Less than 9% of the sample is held by the ten biggest clonotypes.

The full study reports these points: Participants were mostly white British, with more females than males. The authors suggested clonal diversity may have been underestimated. Because no day 14 peak-response samples were available, the repertoires could be characterized only after the peak T cell response. The 56-69-year group was small, and its depth increase did not reach significance, likely because of low power. Conclusions about previously exposed vaccinees are limited, since just a handful of AZD1222 recipients were seropositive for SARS-CoV-2 at baseline. The whole spike protein was spanned by vaccine-associated CD4 TCRs, and dominant responses were seen in regions 160-218 and 743-854. Reportedly, almost half of the unique spike-specific TCRs recognized epitopes lying outside the regions that are mutated in the B.1.351 and B.1.1.7 variants. Spike-specific TCR breadth and depth rose significantly after two AZD1222 doses compared with day 0 and with MenACWY recipients.

The TCR originated in an adult who received the AZD1222 COVID-19 vaccine. This receptor chain uses TRBV3-1 (or the pseudogene TRBV3-2) and TRBJ2-3; TRBD1 matches 7 bases in the middle. Material: peripheral blood, obtained 28 days after the second AZD1222 dose. Read as DNA, the sequence is TGTGCCAGCAGCCAACGGGCTCATGCGCAGGGGGCAGATACGCAGTATTTT. Its protein reads: CASSQRAHAQGADTQYF.